One sample yielded the 29 T cell receptor beta chains listed below, sequenced in a study of blood T cell repertoires in COVID-19. Here immunoSEQ multiplex PCR was the method, and the copy in TCRdb shows in-frame clones only, minus some. The sample includes about 220,000 clones, less than 90% of them seen just once. The sequenced sample consisted of peripheral blood. These receptors were collected from a woman in her sixties who had recovered from COVID-19.

The V and J genes are TRBV2 and TRBJ1-2; TRBD1 is a possible D gene (5 bases). Trimming pared 5 bases from V and 0 bases from J, leaving 10 bases between. CDR3 size: 14 residues. CDR1 and CDR2 (germline): SNHLY, FYNNEI. CDR3 nucleotides: TGTGCCAGCAGTCGGCAGGGCCCTAACTATGGCTACACCTTC. Translating it yields CASSRQGPNYGYTF. Together with reference TRBV2 and TRBJ1-2, the CDR3 gives the full variable domain: EPEVTQTPSHQVTQMGQEVILRCVPISNHLYFYWYRQILGQKVEFLVSFYNNEISEKSEIFDDQFSVERPDGSNFTLKIRSTKLEDSAMYFCASSRQGPNYGYTFGSGTRLTVV.

CDR3 nucleotide sequence: TGTGCCAGCAGCAAGACTCCTTCCTCCTGCGATCGGAACACCGGGGAGCTGTTTTTT. This encodes CASSKTPSSCDRNTGELFF. This chain connects TRBV21-1 to TRBJ2-2; the D call in the table, TRBD2, was not verified against the DNA. TRBV21-1 is a documented pseudogene. The CDR3 is made up of 19 amino acids.

The CDR3 DNA sequence: TGTGCCAGCAGCTTATTAGCGGGACAGGGGGCCAATGAGCAGTTCTTC. This sequence encodes CASSLLAGQGANEQFF. This chain joins TRBV11-3 and TRBJ2-1; 12 bases match TRBD1. Germline loops: CDR1 SGHNT, CDR2 YENEEA. V was clipped by 2 bases and J by 6 bases; unmatched bases: 5. There are 16 residues in the CDR3.

The genes are TRBV29-1 and TRBJ2-1; TRBD2 agrees at 13 bases. Germline CDR1 is SQVTM and CDR2 is ANQGSEA. Trimming at V came to 4 bases and at J to 12 bases, leaving 6 bases not matched to a gene. The CDR3 totals 13 residues. The DNA for the CDR3 is TGCAGCGTTGTGACTAGCGGGGGGTACTTGCAGTTCTTC. Translating gives CSVVTSGGYLQFF.

The V call is TRBV19, the J call TRBJ2-3; TRBD1 matches 11 bases. The CDR3 sequence is 16 residues long. After removal of 3 bases from V and 2 bases from J, the junction contained 4 bases not matched to a gene. The germline V gene has CDR1 LNHDA and CDR2 SQIVND (reference sequence). The CDR3 DNA reads as TGTGCCAGTAGTATGCGGGGACAGGGGGACACAGATACGCAGTATTTT. It specifies CASSMRGQGDTDTQYF.

The chain recombines TRBV15 with TRBJ2-2, with D possibly matching TRBD1 (6 bases). V lost 3 bases, J lost 3 bases, and 14 bases lay in between. Germline CDR1 LNHNV, CDR2 YYDKDF (reference sequence). The CDR3 has 16 amino acids. The CDR3 DNA is TGTGCCACCAGCAGCATGCGAGGGGGTGACACCGGGGAGCTGTTTTTT. This gives the protein CATSSMRGGDTGELFF.

The chain recombines TRBV18 with TRBJ2-3; a weak D match, TRBD2 (5 bases). Germline V lookup: CDR1 KGHSH, CDR2 LQKENI. Deletions cut 6 bases from V and 3 bases from J, with 16 bases between. This CDR3 has 15 residues. CDR3 protein: CASSQSGPSTDTQYF. CDR3 bases: TGTGCCAGCTCCCAGAGCGGACCGTCAACAGATACGCAGTATTTT.

The chain carries TRBV13 and TRBJ2-7; 11 bases match TRBD2. The V segment lost 5 bases and the J segment 7 bases; nucleotides outside the gene matches: 10. Germline V gene data show CDR1 as PRHDT and CDR2 as FYEKMQ (reference sequence). The CDR3 length is 15 residues. The CDR3 nucleotides read TGTGCCAGCAGCATCATTCTAGCGGGGGGCCGGGAGCAGTACTTC. Amino acids: CASSIILAGGREQYF.

This rearrangement joins TRBV18 to TRBJ2-7; a weak D match, TRBD1 (5 bases). This CDR3 is built from 13 residues. The germline CDR1 and CDR2 sequences are KGHSH and LQKENI. Trimming stripped 2 bases from V and 2 bases from J, with 7 bases between. The DNA for the CDR3 is TGTGCCAGCTCACCAGAGACAGCCTACGAGCAGTACTTC. It translates to CASSPETAYEQYF.

This clone occurred a few times. The chain carries TRBV14 and TRBJ1-5; D perhaps matches TRBD1 (6 bases). V was shortened by 2 bases and J by 3 bases, with 17 bases between the two germline ends. The CDR3 loop spans 17 amino acids. Germline V gene data show CDR1 as SGHDN and CDR2 as FVKESK. The CDR3 DNA sequence: TGTGCCAGCAGCCAACTAAATTTCAGGGGTAACAATCAGCCCCAGCATTTT. Translating gives CASSQLNFRGNNQPQHF.

The chain joins TRBV19 to TRBJ2-3; no definite D call. The V gene lost 1 base and the J gene lost 7 bases, with 6 bases spanning the gap. Germline assignment: CDR1 LNHDA and CDR2 SQIVND (reference sequence). This CDR3 spans 12 amino acids. This CDR3 is CASSIGENTQYF. The DNA for the CDR3 is TGTGCCAGTAGTATAGGCGAGAATACGCAGTATTTT.

This clone was recorded once. The chain employs TRBV7-8 and TRBJ1-5, with D tentatively TRBD1 (5 bases). CDR1 is SGHVS and CDR2 is FQNEAQ in the germline V gene. The ends were cut back, 3 bases at V and 7 bases at J, with 13 bases in the middle. This CDR3 contains 14 residues. The CDR3 loop reads CASSLGQGGQPQHF. In DNA form, the CDR3 reads TGTGCCAGCAGCTTGGGGCAGGGTGGACAGCCCCAGCATTTT.

The chain recombines TRBV10-3 with TRBJ1-2; D unresolved. This CDR3 has 12 residues. CDR1 is ENHRY, CDR2 SYGVKD, per germline. Trimming cost V 0 bases and J 9 bases, with 8 bases left between them. The CDR3 DNA reads as TGTGCCATCAGTGAGTCTGAGGCGAGCTACACCTTC. Translated: CAISESEASYTF.

The V call is TRBV12-3 or TRBV12-4, the J call TRBJ1-1; D is unresolved. Trimming shortened V by 6 bases and J by 1 base, and 9 bases separated the two germline ends. This CDR3 has 13 residues. For the CDR3, the DNA is TGTGCCAGCAGGGGCGGGGAGAACACTGAAGCTTTCTTT. This encodes CASRGGENTEAFF.

This chain connects TRBV5-1 to TRBJ2-1; 8 nucleotides agree with TRBD2. CDR1 and CDR2 (germline): SGHRS, YFSETQ. The J segment lost 4 bases and the V segment lost 8 bases, leaving 11 bases of the junction unmatched. This CDR3 is 15 amino acids long. The CDR3 nucleotides read TGCGCCAGTGGGAGCGGCAGCGGGGGATACAATGAGCAGTTCTTC. Protein product: CASGSGSGGYNEQFF.

The chain joins TRBV6-1 to TRBJ1-2, with TRBD1 matching 8 bases. V shed 0 bases and J 4 bases; nucleotides not matched to a gene: 4. The germline V gene has CDR1 MNHNS and CDR2 SASEGT. There are 15 residues in the CDR3. In DNA, the CDR3 is TGTGCCAGCAGTGAAGCCGGACAGGGATTCTATGGCTACACCTTC. This translates into CASSEAGQGFYGYTF.

V gene TRBV5-4 combines with J gene TRBJ1-2; perhaps TRBD1 as D (5 bases). V was pared by 3 bases and J by 2 bases, with 17 bases between. Germline V lookup: CDR1 SGHNT, CDR2 YYREEE (reference sequence). The CDR3 length is 16 residues. As DNA, the CDR3 is TGTGCCAGCAGCTCGGGCCCCCCAGGGCAAAACTATGGCTACACCTTC. Translated, it gives CASSSGPPGQNYGYTF.

In DNA, the CDR3 is TGTGCCAGCAGCCAATGGGAGGGGAGAGAGCAGTACTTC. It specifies CASSQWEGREQYF. The chain combines TRBV16 with TRBJ2-7, with 7 bases fitting TRBD2. Trimming took 1 base from V and 7 from J; bases not matched to a gene: 4. The CDR3 length is 13 residues. CDR1 KGHSY and CDR2 FQNENV come from the germline V gene.

There are a few counts of this clone. The chain recombines TRBV10-3 with TRBJ2-7, with no clear D. There are 11 residues in the CDR3. Trimming took 6 bases from V and 5 from J, leaving 8 bases between them. CDR1 is ENHRY, CDR2 SYGVKD, per germline. The CDR3 reads CAIRGADEQYF. The DNA for the CDR3 is TGTGCCATCAGAGGAGCCGACGAGCAGTACTTC.

This clone was seen more than once but under ten times. The chain couples TRBV10-3 to TRBJ1-4, with D unresolved. Germline CDR1 and CDR2: ENHRY and SYGVKD. The CDR3 is 16 residues long. V was shortened by 3 bases and J by 4 bases, with 15 bases between the two germline ends. CDR3 coding DNA: TGTGCCATCAGTGATCCTTCGGAGGCGGGTAATGAAAAACTGTTTTTT. This sequence encodes CAISDPSEAGNEKLFF.

V is TRBV21-1 and J is TRBJ1-1; whether TRBD1, the table's D call, matches the DNA was not checked. TRBV21-1 corresponds to a pseudogene. This CDR3 has 15 residues. The CDR3 bases are TGTGCCAGCAGCCCCCAGCTCGACAGGGGTACTGAAGCTTTCTTT. Protein sequence: CASSPQLDRGTEAFF.

The chain couples TRBV7-3 to TRBJ2-3; a weak D match, TRBD1 (6 bases). V was shortened by 5 bases and J by 3 bases, with 15 bases between the two germline ends. CDR1 is SGHTA, CDR2 FQGTGA, per germline. This CDR3 region has 15 residues. The CDR3 region has the DNA TGTGCCAGCAGCATCATACCTACAGGGACAGATACGCAGTATTTT. This encodes CASSIIPTGTDTQYF.

CDR3 sequence (DNA): TGTGCCAGCAGCCTGGAGTGGACAGGAGGCAGTGGTAGCAATCAGCCCCAGCATTTT. It is translated as CASSLEWTGGSGSNQPQHF. V and J are TRBV5-5 and TRBJ1-5; 7 bases map to TRBD1. CDR1 and CDR2 (germline): SGHKS, YYEKEE (reference sequence). V dropped 4 bases and J dropped 0; count of bases not matched to a gene: 16. CDR3 length: 19 residues. Looking up the rest from reference TRBV5-5 and TRBJ1-5 gives the full variable domain: DAGVTQSPTHLIKTRGQQVTLRCSPISGHKSVSWYQQVLGQGPQFIFQYYEKEERGRGNFPDRFSARQFPNYSSELNVNALLLGDSALYLCASSLEWTGGSGSNQPQHFGDGTRLSIL.

V usage is TRBV5-5 and J usage is TRBJ2-7, with TRBD2 as a possible D gene (5 bases). This CDR3 region has 14 residues. Trimming took 4 bases from V and 4 from J, leaving 15 bases between them. Per germline, CDR1 SGHKS and CDR2 YYEKEE (reference sequence). The CDR3 nucleotides are TGTGCCAGCAGCCAAGTTTCGGGATCTTACGAGCAGTACTTC. Protein sequence: CASSQVSGSYEQYF.

In nucleotides, the CDR3 is TGCGCCAGCGCCCACCAAGAAGGGAGCCCAGAAGAGACCCAGTACTTC. It yields the protein CASAHQEGSPEETQYF. J is TRBJ2-5 and V is TRBV4-1, with D tentatively TRBD2 (5 bases). Per the germline V gene, CDR1 is MGHRA and CDR2 is YSYEKL. This CDR3 has 16 residues. V dropped 8 bases and J dropped 3 bases, with 22 bases sitting between them.

Here the CDR3 reads CASRTAGANVLTF. Written as DNA, the CDR3 is TGTGCCAGCAGGACTGCTGGGGCCAACGTCCTGACTTTC. The chain is built from TRBV2 and TRBJ2-6; D is ambiguous. Per the germline V gene, CDR1 is SNHLY and CDR2 is FYNNEI. Between the trimmed V and J ends, which lost 6 bases and 2 bases, there was a span of 5 bases. CDR3 size: 13 residues.

This clone was seen just once. The chain uses TRBV6-5 and TRBJ1-2; D uncertain. Germline V gene data show CDR1 as MNHEY and CDR2 as SVGAGI. The CDR3 length is 14 residues. Trimming removed 4 bases at V and 5 bases at J, with 14 bases between. The CDR3 region is CASSSWEVGYGYTF. CDR3 nucleotides: TGTGCCAGCAGTTCCTGGGAGGTCGGGTATGGCTACACCTTC.

The chain uses TRBV6-6 and TRBJ2-7; the D is unclear. V lost 6 bases and J lost 7, with 16 bases in between. Germline CDR1 and CDR2: MNHNY and SVGAGI (reference sequence). The CDR3 extends over 13 amino acids. The CDR3 sequence: CASSHDERWEQYF. The CDR3 DNA reads TGTGCCAGCAGCCACGACGAGAGGTGGGAGCAGTACTTC.

The chain couples TRBV28 to TRBJ1-4; TRBD1 agrees at 9 bases. Germline V gives CDR1 MDHEN, CDR2 SYDVKM. The CDR3 totals 14 residues. The junction had 2 bases not matched to a gene; V was cut back by 2 bases and J by 7 bases. CDR3: CASSLGTGSEKLFF. CDR3 nucleotides: TGTGCCAGCAGTTTAGGGACAGGGAGTGAAAAACTGTTTTTT.